These 23 T cell receptor beta chains were all obtained from the same sample, sequenced in a study of blood T cell repertoires in COVID-19. The data were produced by immunoSEQ multiplex PCR, yet TCRdb's version contains in-frame clones alone and is incomplete. The sample consists of about 74,000 clones, about 90% of them appearing once. Sample: peripheral blood. The receptors originated from a woman between 45 and 65 years old in a cohort sampled during active COVID-19.

This clone showed up just once. The gene calls are TRBV10-1 and TRBJ2-5, with 12 bases fitting TRBD2. Germline-derived CDR1 and CDR2 are WNHNN and SYGVQD (reference sequence). After removal of 6 bases from V and 1 base from J, the junction contained 9 bases not matched to a gene. There are 17 residues in the CDR3. DNA for the CDR3: TGCGCCAGCAGCACCGGGGGACTAGCGGGCCCCCAAGAGACCCAGTACTTC. Translating gives CASSTGGLAGPQETQYF.

This clone is a singleton in its sample. This chain links TRBV18 with TRBJ2-7, with D possibly TRBD1 on 5 matching bases. V gave up 6 bases and J gave up 0 bases, with 12 bases separating them. The CDR3 sequence is 14 residues long. CDR1 is KGHSH, CDR2 LQKENI, per germline. For the CDR3, the DNA is TGTGCCAGCTCTAAAGGGGCGAACTCCTACGAGCAGTACTTC. Translating gives CASSKGANSYEQYF.

This clone occurred once. The J gene is TRBJ2-7, the V gene TRBV5-4; 11 bases fit TRBD2. This CDR3 is built from 15 residues. With V trimmed by 0 bases and J by 7 bases, 6 bases remained unmatched. CDR1 SGHNT and CDR2 YYREEE come from the germline V gene (reference sequence). The CDR3 DNA is TGTGCCAGCAGCTTGGGACTAGCGGGGTCTGAAGAGCAGTACTTC. Amino acid sequence: CASSLGLAGSEEQYF.

V gene TRBV3-1 (or the pseudogene TRBV3-2) combines with J gene TRBJ2-7, with TRBD1 matching over 8 bases. The CDR3 length is 14 residues. V was clipped by 3 bases and J by 6 bases; unmatched bases: 7. Germline V CDR1 and CDR2: LGHDT, YNNKEL (reference sequence). CDR3 in DNA: TGTGCCAGCAGCCAGGGGACAGGAGGGATCGAGCAGTACTTC. This translates into CASSQGTGGIEQYF.

The genes are TRBV27 and TRBJ2-1; 7 nucleotides line up with TRBD1. The CDR3 has 16 residues. The germline gives CDR1 MNHEY, CDR2 SMNVEV (reference sequence). Trimming at V came to 4 bases and at J to 2 bases, leaving 8 bases not matched to a gene. This CDR3 is CASSYPRQGPYNEQFF. In nucleotides, the CDR3 is TGTGCCAGCAGTTACCCGAGACAGGGACCCTACAATGAGCAGTTCTTC.

The gene calls are TRBV24-1 and TRBJ1-2; 8 nucleotides line up with TRBD1. The length of the CDR3 is 13 residues. The germline gives CDR1 KGHDR, CDR2 SFDVKD. The V and J ends lost 9 bases and 2 bases, in that order; junction bases with no gene match: 4. The CDR3 DNA follows: TGTGCCACCTCCAGGGGGCTAAACTATGGCTACACCTTC. Its translation: CATSRGLNYGYTF.

In its sample, this clone was seen once. This rearrangement joins TRBV5-4 to TRBJ2-7, with D possibly TRBD2 on 8 matching bases. The V gene lost 0 bases and the J gene lost 5 bases, with 15 bases spanning the gap. Germline V CDR1 and CDR2: SGHNT, YYREEE (reference sequence). The CDR3 loop spans 15 amino acids. In nucleotides, the CDR3 is TGTGCCAGCAGCTTGGATACGGGAGGGGGCAACGAGCAGTACTTC. Its translation: CASSLDTGGGNEQYF.

The genes are TRBV5-5 and TRBJ1-4; 7 bases match TRBD1. Germline CDR1 SGHKS, CDR2 YYEKEE (reference sequence). The CDR3 covers 16 residues. The junction had 13 bases not matched to a gene; V was cut back by 4 bases and J by 7 bases. Here the CDR3 DNA reads TGTGCCAGCAGCGCGGATTCCAGGGGGTCGGGTGAAAAACTGTTTTTT. As protein: CASSADSRGSGEKLFF.

This clone was observed a single time. The chain links TRBV18 to TRBJ2-3; maybe TRBD2 (5 bases). Germline V lookup: CDR1 KGHSH, CDR2 LQKENI. The CDR3 has 14 residues. Trimming took off 11 bases at V and 2 bases at J, with 17 bases between the two ends. CDR3 sequence: CAFSRGQATDTQYF. The CDR3 bases are TGTGCCTTCTCCCGAGGGCAGGCCACAGATACGCAGTATTTT.

This clone was observed a single time. The rearrangement links TRBV5-4 to TRBJ2-2; 7 nucleotides match TRBD1. The CDR3 length is 14 residues. Per the germline V gene, CDR1 is SGHNT and CDR2 is YYREEE (reference sequence). The junction had 7 bases not matched to a gene; V was cut back by 6 bases and J by 5 bases. CDR3 coding DNA: TGTGCCAGCACCAAGGGGGCTCCGACCGGGGAGCTGTTTTTT. It yields the protein CASTKGAPTGELFF.

The J gene is TRBJ2-2, the V gene TRBV4-2; 12 bases match TRBD2. V trimming: 4 bases; J trimming: 6 bases; junction bases outside the gene matches: 12. The germline V gene has CDR1 LGHNA and CDR2 YNFKEQ. This CDR3 has 18 residues. CDR3 in amino acids: CASSLFRLAGGSAGELFF. Here the CDR3 DNA reads TGTGCCAGCAGCCTTTTTCGCCTAGCGGGAGGGAGTGCCGGGGAGCTGTTTTTT.

The CDR3 is CASSFGLAGGRGDTQYF. The CDR3 nucleotides are TGTGCCAGCAGCTTCGGACTAGCGGGAGGGCGGGGAGATACGCAGTATTTT. V gene TRBV7-3 combines with J gene TRBJ2-3, with 15 bases identical to TRBD2. J was trimmed by 5 bases and V by 3 bases; bases with no gene match: 6. The CDR3 spans 17 residues. Germline V gives CDR1 SGHTA, CDR2 FQGTGA.

The rearrangement joins TRBV5-4 to TRBJ1-1; weak D call: TRBD1 (5 bases). The CDR3 extends over 15 amino acids. With 0 bases removed from V and 5 bases from J, the gap between germline ends came to 14 bases. CDR1 is SGHNT, CDR2 YYREEE, per germline (reference sequence). The CDR3 loop is CASSLGGGGRTEAFF. In nucleotides, the CDR3 is TGTGCCAGCAGCTTGGGTGGCGGGGGAAGGACTGAAGCTTTCTTT.

This chain uses TRBV28 with TRBJ2-1; TRBD2 is a possible D gene (6 bases). The CDR3 is 15 amino acids. CDR1 is MDHEN, CDR2 SYDVKM, per germline. V lost 1 base, J lost 8 bases, and 15 bases lay in between. The CDR3 nucleotides are TGTGCCAGCAGTTTATTGGGGGGTTGGGGCGATGAGCAGTTCTTC. Protein sequence: CASSLLGGWGDEQFF. Combining the CDR3 with reference TRBV28 and TRBJ2-1 gives the whole variable domain DVKVTQSSRYLVKRTGEKVFLECVQDMDHENMFWYRQDPGLGLRLIYFSYDVKMKEKGDIPEGYSVSREKKERFSLILESASTNQTSMYLCASSLLGGWGDEQFFGPGTRLTVL.

The chain joins TRBV20-1 to TRBJ1-5; D uncertain. The V end was cut by 3 bases, the J end by 5 bases, with 8 bases between. The length of the CDR3 is 12 residues. From germline, CDR1 is DFQATT and CDR2 SNEGSKA (reference sequence). CDR3 protein: CSASNPDQPQHF. The CDR3 nucleotides read TGCAGTGCTAGTAATCCCGATCAGCCCCAGCATTTT.

V gene TRBV10-2 combines with J gene TRBJ2-2; tentatively, D is TRBD1 (6 bases). CDR3 length: 14 amino acids. Germline V lookup: CDR1 WSHSY, CDR2 SAAADI. The germline V and J ends were trimmed by 4 bases and 4 bases, with 10 bases remaining between them. In nucleotides, the CDR3 is TGCGCCAGCAGTGCCGGACAGAGCACCGGGGAGCTGTTTTTT. It yields the protein CASSAGQSTGELFF.

The V and J genes are TRBV5-6 and TRBJ1-2; a weak D match, TRBD1 (5 bases). Between the trimmed V and J ends, which lost 2 bases and 1 base, there was a span of 9 bases. Germline CDR1 and CDR2: SGHDT and YYEEEE. The CDR3 sequence is 14 residues long. The CDR3 sequence: CASSFSRDNYGYTF. The CDR3 nucleotides are TGTGCCAGCAGCTTCTCCAGGGATAACTATGGCTACACCTTC. The variable domain in full, completed from reference TRBV5-6 and TRBJ1-2, reads DAGVTQSPTHLIKTRGQQVTLRCSPKSGHDTVSWYQQALGQGPQFIFQYYEEEERQRGNFPDRFSGHQFPNYSSELNVNALLLGDSALYLCASSFSRDNYGYTFGSGTRLTVV.

This clone was counted a single time. The V call is TRBV6-5, the J call TRBJ2-7; TRBD1 matches at 8 bases. This CDR3 contains 13 residues. CDR1 and CDR2 (germline): MNHEY, SVGAGI. The V segment lost 6 bases and the J segment 3 bases; nucleotides outside the gene matches: 4. The CDR3 protein is CASSGDRRYEQYF. The CDR3 bases are TGTGCCAGCAGCGGGGACAGGCGCTACGAGCAGTACTTC.

This chain connects TRBV5-6 to TRBJ1-3, with no clear D. The V end was cut by 1 base, the J end by 4 bases, with 12 bases between. Germline V gives CDR1 SGHDT, CDR2 YYEEEE. This CDR3 region has 15 residues. The CDR3 nucleotides read TGTGCCAGCAGCTTGAACCGGTTGGTCGGAAACACCATATATTTT. Translation: CASSLNRLVGNTIYF.

The chain combines TRBV7-8 with TRBJ2-5; 9 bases align to TRBD1. CDR1 and CDR2 from the germline V gene are SGHVS and FQNEAQ. V lost 4 bases, J lost 3 bases, and 3 bases stayed unmatched. The CDR3 is 14 residues long. The CDR3 DNA is TGTGCCAGCAGCTCAGGACAGGGGAAAGAGACCCAGTACTTC. Protein: CASSSGQGKETQYF.

This clone was observed a few times. V gene TRBV19 combines with J gene TRBJ1-5, with D possibly matching TRBD1 (5 bases). CDR1 and CDR2 (germline): LNHDA, SQIVND (reference sequence). V was clipped by 3 bases and J by 4 bases, with 10 bases between them. The CDR3 totals 14 residues. Written as DNA, the CDR3 is TGTGCCAGTAGTATGTGGGGCAGTAATCAGCCCCAGCATTTT. The encoded protein is CASSMWGSNQPQHF.

This rearrangement joins TRBV3-1 (or the pseudogene TRBV3-2) to TRBJ2-2; 9 nucleotides match TRBD2. Germline-derived CDR1 and CDR2 are LGHDT and YNNKEL (reference sequence). The V segment lost 6 bases and the J segment 1 base; nucleotides outside the gene matches: 6. This CDR3 is built from 16 residues. CDR3 sequence: CASSLLAGGNTGELFF. The CDR3 nucleotides read TGTGCCAGCAGTCTACTAGCGGGCGGGAACACCGGGGAGCTGTTTTTT.

This clone has a single count. The chain recombines TRBV9 with TRBJ1-3, with D maybe TRBD1 (6 bases). V lost 2 bases and J 0 bases, leaving 9 bases between the germline ends. CDR1 is SGDLS and CDR2 is YYNGEE in the germline V gene. The CDR3 runs 15 residues. In DNA form, the CDR3 reads TGTGCCAGCAGCGTGGACAGCAGCTCTGGAAACACCATATATTTT. This gives the protein CASSVDSSSGNTIYF.